This T cell receptor (beta chain) was recovered during a study of cytomegalovirus exposure and HLA in healthy donors. The study, taken as a whole, reports: CMV serostatus was the only immune exposure information that was available. A cluster of highly shared sequence variants was likely a sequencing artifact. Reports state that TCR beta sequences accurately predicted most subjects' HLA-A and HLA-B alleles.

Germline-derived CDR1 and CDR2 are SGHTS and YDEGEE. The length of the CDR3 is 14 residues. The V and J ends lost 4 bases and 2 bases, in that order; junction bases with no gene match: 4. With 60 Vbeta and 13 Jbeta primers, the PCR was carried out. Clones were read by immunoSEQ multiplex PCR, and TCRdb kept only the in-frame ones, dropping some. Of some 180,000 clones listed, 76% were seen once; the top ten hold 2.5%. About this clone itself: Antigen: not known.

This receptor was taken from a woman aged 25 to 45 in good health and CMV-seropositive. What was sequenced was PBMCs. This chain joins TRBV5-8 and TRBJ2-7, with 9 bases that match TRBD1. For the CDR3, the DNA is TGTGCCAGCAGCCGACGGACAGGGGCCTACGAGCAGTACTTC. Translated, it gives CASSRRTGAYEQYF.